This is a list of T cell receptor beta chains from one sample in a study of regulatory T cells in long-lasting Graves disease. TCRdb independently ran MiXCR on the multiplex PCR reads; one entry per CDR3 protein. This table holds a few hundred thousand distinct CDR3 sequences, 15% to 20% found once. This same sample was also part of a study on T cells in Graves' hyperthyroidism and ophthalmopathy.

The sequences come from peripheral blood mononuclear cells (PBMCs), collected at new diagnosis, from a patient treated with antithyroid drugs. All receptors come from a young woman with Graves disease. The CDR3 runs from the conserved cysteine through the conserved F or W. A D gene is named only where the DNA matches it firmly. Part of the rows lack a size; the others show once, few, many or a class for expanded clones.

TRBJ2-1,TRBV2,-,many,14,CASRPLAADNEQFF,TGTGCCAGCAGACCTCTAGCAGCCGACAATGAGCAGTTCTTC
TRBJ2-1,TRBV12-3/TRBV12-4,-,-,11,CASSLSSFRFF,TGTGCCAGCAGTTTGTCCTCATTCAGGTTCTTC
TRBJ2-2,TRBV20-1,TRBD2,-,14,CSASPAGGAGELFF,TGCAGTGCTAGTCCGGCGGGAGGGGCCGGGGAGCTGTTTTTT
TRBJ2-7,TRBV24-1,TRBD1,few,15,CATSDNRDRGHEQYF,TGTGCCACCAGTGATAATAGGGACAGGGGGCACGAGCAGTACTTC
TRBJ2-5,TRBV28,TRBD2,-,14,CASSFLAEQETQYF,TGTGCCAGCAGTTTCCTAGCGGAGCAAGAGACCCAGTACTTC
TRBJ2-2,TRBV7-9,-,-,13,CAGSLNDAGELFF,TGTGCCGGCAGCTTAAACGATGCCGGGGAGCTGTTTTTT
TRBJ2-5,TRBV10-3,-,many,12,CAISEIQETQYF,TGTGCCATCAGTGAAATCCAAGAGACCCAGTACTTC
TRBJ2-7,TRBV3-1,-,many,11,CASSQVDEQYF,TGTGCCAGCAGCCAAGTGGACGAGCAGTACTTC
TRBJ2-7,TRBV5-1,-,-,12,CASRTTGNEQYF,TGCGCCAGCAGGACAACAGGGAACGAGCAGTACTTC
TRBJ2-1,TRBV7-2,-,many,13,CASSLADYNEQFF,TGTGCCAGCAGCTTAGCGGACTACAATGAGCAGTTCTTC
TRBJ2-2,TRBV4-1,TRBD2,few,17,CASSFLAGRAHTGELFF,TGCGCCAGCAGCTTCCTAGCGGGGAGGGCCCACACCGGGGAGCTGTTTTTT
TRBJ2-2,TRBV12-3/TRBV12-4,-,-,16,CASSSGNMVDTGELFF,TGTGCCAGCAGTTCCGGAAATATGGTGGACACCGGGGAGCTGTTTTTT
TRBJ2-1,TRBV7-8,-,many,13,CASSPLGANEQFF,TGTGCCAGCAGTCCCCTCGGGGCCAATGAGCAGTTCTTC
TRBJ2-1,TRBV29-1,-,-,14,CSVSQSGLTNEQFF,TGCAGCGTTTCTCAAAGCGGTCTAACGAATGAGCAGTTCTTC
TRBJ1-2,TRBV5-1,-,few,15,CASSPHRTVLDGYTF,TGCGCCAGCAGCCCCCACAGGACGGTGTTGGATGGCTACACCTTC
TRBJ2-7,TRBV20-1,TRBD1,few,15,CSARRIRGHPYEQYF,TGCAGTGCTAGACGGATCAGGGGGCACCCCTACGAGCAGTACTTC
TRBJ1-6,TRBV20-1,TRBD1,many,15,CAGNRGSSYNSPLHF,TGCGCAGGGAACAGGGGGAGCTCCTATAATTCACCCCTCCACTTT
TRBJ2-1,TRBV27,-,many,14,CASSFLGSDNEQFF,TGTGCCAGCAGTTTCCTCGGGAGTGACAATGAGCAGTTCTTC
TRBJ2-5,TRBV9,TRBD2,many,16,CASSAATGLALETQYF,TGTGCCAGCAGCGCAGCTACGGGACTAGCGTTAGAGACCCAGTACTTC
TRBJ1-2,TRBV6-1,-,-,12,CASGQPNYGYTF,TGTGCCAGCGGACAGCCCAACTATGGCTACACCTTC
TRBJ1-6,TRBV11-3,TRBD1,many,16,CASSFFGQGFNSPLHF,TGTGCCAGCAGCTTTTTTGGACAGGGTTTCAATTCACCCCTCCACTTT
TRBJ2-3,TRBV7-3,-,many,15,CASSPELAYTDTQYF,TGTGCCAGCAGCCCCGAGTTAGCATACACAGATACGCAGTATTTT
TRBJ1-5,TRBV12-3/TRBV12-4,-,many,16,CASSYRVAQTGQPQHF,TGTGCCAGCAGTTACAGGGTGGCCCAGACGGGTCAGCCCCAGCATTTT
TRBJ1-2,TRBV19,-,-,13,CASSISKGYGYTF,TGTGCCAGTAGTATATCAAAGGGCTATGGCTACACCTTC
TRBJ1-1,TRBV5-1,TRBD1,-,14,CASSLTGAWTEAFF,TGCGCCAGCAGCTTGACAGGGGCGTGGACTGAAGCTTTCTTT
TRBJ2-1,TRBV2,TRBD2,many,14,CASQAGGPIDEQFF,TGTGCCTCCCAAGCGGGAGGGCCAATTGATGAGCAGTTCTTC
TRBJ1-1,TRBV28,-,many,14,CASRGGQGPTEAFF,TGTGCCAGCAGGGGGGGGCAGGGTCCCACTGAAGCTTTCTTT
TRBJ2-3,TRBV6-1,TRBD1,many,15,CASIRTGGLWDTQYF,TGTGCCAGCATCCGGACAGGCGGCTTATGGGATACGCAGTATTTT
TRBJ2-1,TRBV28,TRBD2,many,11,CASSLGLEQFF,TGTGCCAGCAGTTTGGGACTAGAGCAGTTCTTC
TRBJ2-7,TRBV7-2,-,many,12,CASSLEQGFKYF,TGTGCCAGCAGCTTAGAGCAGGGGTTCAAGTACTTC
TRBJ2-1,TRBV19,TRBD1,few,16,CASSRPPGQGYNEQFF,TGTGCCAGTAGCCGACCTCCGGGACAGGGATACAATGAGCAGTTCTTC
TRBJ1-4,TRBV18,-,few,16,CASSPPGAATNEKLFF,TGTGCCAGCTCACCACCCGGTGCGGCAACTAATGAAAAACTGTTTTTT
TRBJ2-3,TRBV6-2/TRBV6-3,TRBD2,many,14,CASSVAGGADTQYF,TGTGCCAGCAGTGTAGCGGGAGGCGCCGATACGCAGTATTTT
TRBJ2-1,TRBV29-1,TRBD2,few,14,CSGKAGGSYNEQFF,TGCAGCGGGAAAGCGGGAGGTAGCTACAATGAGCAGTTCTTC
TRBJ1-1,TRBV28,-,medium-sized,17,CASSSSMLARMNTEAFF,TGTGCCAGCAGTAGTTCCATGCTGGCCAGGATGAACACTGAAGCTTTCTTT
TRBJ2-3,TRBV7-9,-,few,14,CASPRPLQGDTQYF,TGTGCCAGTCCACGACCTCTGCAGGGAGATACGCAGTATTTT
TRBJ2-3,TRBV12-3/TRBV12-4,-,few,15,CASSLGDSITDTQYF,TGTGCCAGCAGTTTGGGGGACTCTATCACAGATACGCAGTATTTT
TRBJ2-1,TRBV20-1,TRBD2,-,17,CSASLWGGLAAYNEQFF,TGCAGTGCTAGTCTCTGGGGTGGGCTAGCGGCCTACAATGAGCAGTTCTTC
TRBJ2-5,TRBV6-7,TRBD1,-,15,CASSPGQAGSETQYF,TGTGCCAGCAGTCCAGGACAGGCGGGTTCAGAGACCCAGTACTTC
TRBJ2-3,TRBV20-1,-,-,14,CSANDGTISDTQYF,TGCAGTGCTAACGACGGGACCATCTCAGATACGCAGTATTTT
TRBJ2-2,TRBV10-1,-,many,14,CASSRTRNTGELFF,TGCGCCAGCAGTCGGACCAGAAACACCGGGGAGCTGTTTTTT